These T cell receptor beta chains were read from a single sample in a study of T-cell memory formation after mild COVID-19. TCRdb ran MiXCR on the 5' RACE reads and lists one entry per CDR3 protein. This table holds hundreds of thousands of distinct CDR3 sequences, roughly an eighth found once. The sequenced sample consisted of PBMCs or a T cell subset sorted from them (not recorded which). The receptors were sampled from a young man who had mild COVID-19 (a few samples of this study predate the infection). Cell type and time point are not known. CDR3s include the opening cysteine and the closing phenylalanine or tryptophan. The D gene is left open where the match is weak. Clone size is not always given. Where it is, it says once, few, many or a class for expanded clones.

TRBJ2-4,-,-,TRBV19,TGTGCCAGTAGTATCCGCAGGGCTCAAGCCAAAAACATTCAGTACTTC,CASSIRRAQAKNIQYF
TRBJ2-3,-,-,TRBV30,TGTGCCTGGACTCGTATGGGCAGGGGAGTTGCAGATACGCAGTATTTT,CAWTRMGRGVADTQYF
TRBJ2-2,few,-,TRBV4-3,TGCGCCAGCAGCCAAGAGTTTGGGCCGGGGACCGGGGAGCTGTTTTTT,CASSQEFGPGTGELFF
TRBJ2-1,many,TRBD1,TRBV5-1,TGCGCCAGCAGCGTTCGGACAGGGGCGGATGAGCAGTTCTTC,CASSVRTGADEQFF
TRBJ2-1,few,TRBD2,TRBV9,TGTGCCAGCAGCGTATATAGCGGGGCTAGCTCCTACAATGAGCAGTTCTTC,CASSVYSGASSYNEQFF
TRBJ2-1,few,TRBD2,TRBV3-1,TGTGCCAGCAGCCGAGGGCGGGGGGGAGATGAGCAGTTCTTC,CASSRGRGGDEQFF
TRBJ2-2,-,-,TRBV9,TGTGCCAGCAGCGTAGATCGAGGGAGAACCTCGAACACCGGGGAGCTGTTTTTT,CASSVDRGRTSNTGELFF
TRBJ1-1,few,TRBD1,TRBV9,TGTGCCAGCAGCGCATACCAGGGGGGACCCGCGGACACTGAAGCTTTCTTT,CASSAYQGGPADTEAFF
TRBJ1-1,-,-,TRBV6-5,TGTGCCAGCAGAAAACAGGGTACCAACACTGAAGCTTTCTTT,CASRKQGTNTEAFF
TRBJ2-7,-,-,TRBV2,TGTGCCAGCGGGACAATAAGGAGCTCCTACGAGCAGTACTTC,CASGTIRSSYEQYF
TRBJ2-2,-,TRBD1,TRBV6-2/TRBV6-3,TGTGCCAGCAGAGAACCACAGGGGGCCGGGGAGCTGTTTTTT,CASREPQGAGELFF
TRBJ2-3,few,TRBD1,TRBV20-1,TGCAGTGCTTGGACAGGGGTGGGAGATACGCAGTATTTT,CSAWTGVGDTQYF
TRBJ2-1,few,-,TRBV12-5,TGTGCTAGTGGTTTGGGGGACAAATACAATGAGCAGTTCTTC,CASGLGDKYNEQFF
TRBJ2-3,few,-,TRBV4-2,TGTGCCAGCAGCCAAGAGAGGGCGGGCACAGATACGCAGTATTTT,CASSQERAGTDTQYF
TRBJ1-1,few,-,TRBV20-1,TGCAGTGCTAGAGATGTACAGGGAGGTACTGAAGCTTTCTTT,CSARDVQGGTEAFF
TRBJ2-3,few,-,TRBV7-9,TGTGCCAGCAGCTTAAACTTCTACACAGATACGCAGTATTTT,CASSLNFYTDTQYF
TRBJ2-5,few,-,TRBV11-2,TGTGCCAGCAGCTTAGTCCGAAGCCGGTACCAAGAGACCCAGTACTTC,CASSLVRSRYQETQYF
TRBJ1-6,-,TRBD1,TRBV25-1,TGTGCCAGCCGTCAGACAGGGGCCGCGGGAAATTCACCCCTCCACTTT,CASRQTGAAGNSPLHF
TRBJ2-3,-,-,TRBV12-3/TRBV12-4,TGTGCCAGCAGTCCGGGACGACGGGAAGATACGCAGTATTTT,CASSPGRREDTQYF
TRBJ2-1,few,-,TRBV5-4,TGTGCCAGCAGCGATGGGAACAGTGAGCAGTTCTTC,CASSDGNSEQFF
TRBJ1-2,-,TRBD1,TRBV5-1,TGCGCCAGCAGCGAGGGGGCAGCGGATGGCTACACCTTC,CASSEGAADGYTF
TRBJ1-6,-,TRBD1,TRBV5-1,TGCGCCAGCAGCACCAGCAGGGGGGATTCACCCCTCCACTTT,CASSTSRGDSPLHF
TRBJ2-2,few,-,TRBV6-5,TGTGCCAGCAGTTCCCGGGGGCGGACCGGGGAGCTGTTTTTT,CASSSRGRTGELFF
TRBJ2-1,-,TRBD2,TRBV13,TGTGCCAGCAGTTACGACACAGGGACTAGCTCCTACAATGAGCAGTTCTTC,CASSYDTGTSSYNEQFF
TRBJ2-1,few,TRBD2,TRBV4-3,TGCGCCAGCAGCTGGGGGACTAGCGGGGGCGGGGGTGAGCAGTTCTTC,CASSWGTSGGGGEQFF
TRBJ1-6,-,-,TRBV12-3/TRBV12-4,TGTGCCAGCACTTTGACCCGGGAGACCTCCCTCCACTTT,CASTLTRETSLHF
TRBJ2-3,-,-,TRBV5-5,TGTGCCAGCAGGTCGGGGGACAGCCAAACAGATACGCAGTATTTT,CASRSGDSQTDTQYF
TRBJ1-4,few,-,TRBV18,TGTGCCAGCTCACCGAGACAGGCTGAAAAACTGTTTTTT,CASSPRQAEKLFF
TRBJ2-4,-,-,TRBV29-1,TGCAGCGGGAGGAGGGGTGCCTCAAACATTCAGTACTTC,CSGRRGASNIQYF
TRBJ2-1,-,-,TRBV6-5,TGTGCCAGCAGTCCTGGGAGTAGCCCCTACAATGAGCAGTTCTTC,CASSPGSSPYNEQFF
TRBJ2-7,few,TRBD1,TRBV7-9,TGTGCCACCAGCCCGACAGGGGGCTCCTACGAGCAGTACTTC,CATSPTGGSYEQYF
TRBJ2-3,few,-,TRBV4-3,TGCGCCAGCAGCCAAGAGCCCCTATATCACGACGATACGCAGTATTTT,CASSQEPLYHDDTQYF
TRBJ2-2,-,-,TRBV7-2,TGTGCCAGCAGCTTAACTAGTCTCACCGGGGAGCTGTTTTTT,CASSLTSLTGELFF
TRBJ1-2,few,-,TRBV6-6,TGTGCCAGCAGTTACCAGGATTATGGCTACACCTTC,CASSYQDYGYTF
TRBJ1-6,-,-,TRBV2,TGTGCCAGCAGTGAAACCCTCCACTTT,CASSETLHF
TRBJ2-4,-,TRBD2,TRBV11-2,TGTGCCAGCACCGGACTAGCGGGGGTAGCCAAAAACATTCAGTACTTC,CASTGLAGVAKNIQYF
TRBJ1-5,-,TRBD1,TRBV20-1,TGCAGTGCTAGAGCTCTACCGGGACAGGGAGTAGGTCAGCCCCAGCATTTT,CSARALPGQGVGQPQHF
TRBJ2-1,-,TRBD2,TRBV9,TGTGCCAGCAGCGTAGGGCGGGGGGCCTACAATGAGCAGTTCTTC,CASSVGRGAYNEQFF
TRBJ2-2,few,-,TRBV3-1,TGTGCCAGCAGCCGGGCCCCCCCCAGAGGGGAGCTGTTTTTT,CASSRAPPRGELFF
TRBJ2-7,-,TRBD1,TRBV12-3/TRBV12-4,TGTGCCAGCAGCCCCGGGACAGGGGGTTCTCTTAATCCCTACGAGCAGTACTTC,CASSPGTGGSLNPYEQYF
TRBJ2-7,few,-,TRBV7-2,TGTGCCAGCAGCTTAGCGGTCAACGAGCAGTACTTC,CASSLAVNEQYF
TRBJ1-2,few,-,TRBV30,TGTGCCTGGAAAAGGGGACTCGGCTACACCTTC,CAWKRGLGYTF
TRBJ2-7,many,-,TRBV9,TGTGCCAGCAGCCCCGGCGGCGATGACTACGAGCAGTACTTC,CASSPGGDDYEQYF
TRBJ2-5,few,-,TRBV7-2,TGTGCCAGCAGCTCGCAGGGGCTTCAAGAGACCCAGTACTTC,CASSSQGLQETQYF
TRBJ2-5,-,TRBD2,TRBV12-3/TRBV12-4,TGTGCCCCGGCAGTTACTAGCGGGGGGACCAAAGAGACCCAGTACTTC,CAPAVTSGGTKETQYF
TRBJ2-1,-,TRBD1,TRBV29-1,TGCAGCGTTGCCGGGACAGGGTACAATGAGCAGTTCTTC,CSVAGTGYNEQFF
TRBJ1-1,-,-,TRBV2,TGTGCCAGCACCGAAGGCACTGAAGCTTTCTTT,CASTEGTEAFF
TRBJ1-6,many,-,TRBV7-9,TGTGCCAGCAGCTTTGGAGGGGAGGGAAATTCACCCCTCCACTTT,CASSFGGEGNSPLHF
TRBJ2-1,-,TRBD2,TRBV5-1,TGCGCCAGCAGCTTGGGTCAGCGGGGGGCCTGGATGGATGAGCAGTTCTTC,CASSLGQRGAWMDEQFF
TRBJ2-3,many,TRBD1,TRBV11-2,TGTGCCAGCAGCTCGGAGCTGGAGTCAGGGGGCATTCCAGATACGCAGTATTTT,CASSSELESGGIPDTQYF
TRBJ1-1,few,-,TRBV6-6,TGTGCCACGACCGGCATTTGGGACACTGAAGCTTTCTTT,CATTGIWDTEAFF